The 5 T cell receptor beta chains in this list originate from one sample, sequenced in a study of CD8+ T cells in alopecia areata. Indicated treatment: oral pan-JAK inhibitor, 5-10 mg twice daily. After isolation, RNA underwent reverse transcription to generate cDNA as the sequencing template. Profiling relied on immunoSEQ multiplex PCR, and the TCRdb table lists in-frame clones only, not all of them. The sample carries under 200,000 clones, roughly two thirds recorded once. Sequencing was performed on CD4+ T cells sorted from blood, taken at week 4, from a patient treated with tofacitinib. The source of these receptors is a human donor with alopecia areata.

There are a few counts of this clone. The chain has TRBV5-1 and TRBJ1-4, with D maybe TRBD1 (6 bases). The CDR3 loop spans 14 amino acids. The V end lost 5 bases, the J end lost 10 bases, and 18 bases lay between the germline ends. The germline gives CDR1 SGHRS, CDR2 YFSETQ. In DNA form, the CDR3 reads TGCGCCAGCAGTCAAGGGACATCCCAAGGAAAACTGTTTTTT. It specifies CASSQGTSQGKLFF.

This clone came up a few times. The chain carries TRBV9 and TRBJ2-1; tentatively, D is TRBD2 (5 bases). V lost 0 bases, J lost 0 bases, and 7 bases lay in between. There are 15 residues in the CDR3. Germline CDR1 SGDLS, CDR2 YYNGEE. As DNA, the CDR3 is TGTGCCAGCAGCGTAGCCGGGAACTCCTACAATGAGCAGTTCTTC. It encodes CASSVAGNSYNEQFF.

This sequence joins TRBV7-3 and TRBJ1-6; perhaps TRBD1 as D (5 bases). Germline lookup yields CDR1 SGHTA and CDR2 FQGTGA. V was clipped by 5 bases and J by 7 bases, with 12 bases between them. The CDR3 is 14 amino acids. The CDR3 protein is CASSLGTGNSPLHF. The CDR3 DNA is TGTGCCAGCAGCCTAGGGACGGGGAATTCACCCCTCCACTTT.

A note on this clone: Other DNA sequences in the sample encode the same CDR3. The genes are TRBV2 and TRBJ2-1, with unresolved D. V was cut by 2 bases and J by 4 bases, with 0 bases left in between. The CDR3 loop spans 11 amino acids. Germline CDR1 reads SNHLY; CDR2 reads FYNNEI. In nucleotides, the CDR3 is TGTGCCAGCAGTGAATACAATGAGCAGTTCTTC. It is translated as CASSEYNEQFF.

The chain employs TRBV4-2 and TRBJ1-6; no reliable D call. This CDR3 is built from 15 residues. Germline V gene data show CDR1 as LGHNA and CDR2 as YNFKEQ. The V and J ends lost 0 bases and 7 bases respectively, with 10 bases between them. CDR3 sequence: CASSQDGRANSPLHF. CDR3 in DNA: TGTGCCAGCAGCCAAGATGGACGTGCGAATTCACCCCTCCACTTT.